Sequencing of this T cell receptor (beta chain) was carried out in a study of cytomegalovirus exposure and HLA in healthy donors. Findings of the study overall: The study listed roughly 150 cytomegalovirus-associated TCR beta chains. Among the CMV-associated chains, three were confirmed in vitro as specific for CMV antigens.

The repertoire was sequenced with immunoSEQ multiplex PCR; TCRdb's copy has only in-frame clones and lacks some. The sample has some 180,000 clones; around nine tenths are singletons. Concerning this clone itself: Its target is unknown.

Unmatched junction bases numbered 9, after V lost 4 bases and J lost 2 bases. The CDR3 is made up of 17 amino acids. Germline V gene data show CDR1 as SEHNR and CDR2 as FQNEAQ (reference sequence). The chain carries TRBV7-9 and TRBJ2-3; 10 positions agree with TRBD1. The specimen was PBMCs. This clonotype was obtained from a man aged 25-45 years in good health and CMV-seropositive. The CDR3 sequence is CASSSRDRGSSTDTQYF. The CDR3 nucleotides are TGTGCCAGCAGCTCCCGGGACAGGGGATCTTCCACAGATACGCAGTATTTT.